The entry below gives a single T cell receptor beta chain sequence along with its context. The sample contains more than one DNA sequence encoding this CDR3. This record comes from a study of shared clonotypes between healthy human individuals. Deletions cut 4 bases from V and 0 bases from J, with 7 bases between. The CDR3 is 13 residues long. From germline, CDR1 is SGHNT and CDR2 YYREEE (reference sequence). Profiling relied on immunoSEQ multiplex PCR, and the TCRdb table lists in-frame clones only, not all of them. Of some 530,000 clones in the sample, roughly 80% were seen once. This receptor was identified in a woman aged 40 to 50 in good health. Some clones in this sample may be carry-over from other donors' samples. V is TRBV5-4 and J is TRBJ1-2; unclear D gene. Sequencing used PBMCs. The CDR3 protein is CASSPQPNYGYTF. The CDR3 DNA is TGTGCCAGCAGCCCCCAGCCTAACTATGGCTACACCTTC.